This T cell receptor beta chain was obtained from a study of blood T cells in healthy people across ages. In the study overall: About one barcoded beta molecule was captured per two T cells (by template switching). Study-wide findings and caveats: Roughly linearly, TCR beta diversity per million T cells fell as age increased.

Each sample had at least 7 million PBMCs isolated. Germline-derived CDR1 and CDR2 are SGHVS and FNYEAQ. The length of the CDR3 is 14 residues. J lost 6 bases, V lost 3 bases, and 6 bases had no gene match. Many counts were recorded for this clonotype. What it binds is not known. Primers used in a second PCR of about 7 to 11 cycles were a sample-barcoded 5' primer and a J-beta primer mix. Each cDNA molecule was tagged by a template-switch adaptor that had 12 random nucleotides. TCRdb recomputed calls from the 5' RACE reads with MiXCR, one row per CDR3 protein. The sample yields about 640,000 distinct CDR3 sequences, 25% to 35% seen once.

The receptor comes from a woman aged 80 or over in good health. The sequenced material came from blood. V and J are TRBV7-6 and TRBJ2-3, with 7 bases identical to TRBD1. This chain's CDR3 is CASSFEGAMDTQYF. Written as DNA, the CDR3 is TGTGCCAGCAGCTTTGAGGGGGCAATGGATACGCAGTATTTT.